This entry describes one T cell receptor (beta chain). Its antigen is still unknown. No clone much larger than this one lies a single base away; base qualities are absent. The record originates from a study of blood T cells in healthy people across ages (dated by TCRdb to about 2015). Background on the whole study: In model experiments, roughly one uniquely barcoded TCR beta cDNA molecule per two T cells was captured by template switching. The study measured age-related changes in TCR beta repertoire diversity using deep sequencing normalized with unique cDNA molecular identifiers. The donors were split into four age groups: young (average around 17 years), middle-aged (roughly 39), aged (roughly 65) and long-lived (82). Donors of different ages were randomly distributed across sequencing lanes to avoid experimental bias. For two donors (one aged 18 to 29 and one aged 80 or older), the study analyzed two additional independent replicas of 1 million unique cDNA reads from the same blood draw. The study at large found these results: Estimates of total diversity based on one million sequenced T cells were considered lower bounds and underestimates. As age increased, observed TCR beta diversity per million T cells dropped in a roughly linear way, and a significant reduction was already evident by age roughly 40. Donor CMV infection status was unknown, potentially confounding age-related changes in expanded clonotypes. A strong correlation was found between observed TCR beta diversity and the percentage of naive T cells measured by flow cytometry. Since profiling was done on bulk unsorted PBMCs, naive and antigen-experienced compartments could not be conclusively compared. The long-lived group showed more naive CD4+ T cells, fewer expanded clones and increased TCR diversity than the aged group, suggesting age selection.

The protocol used for the library was 5' RACE. Sequenced using an Illumina HiSeq 2500. A second 7 to 11 cycle PCR used a sample-barcoded 5' primer and a J-beta primer mix. A template-switch 5' adaptor carrying 12 random nucleotides introduced a unique molecular identifier onto each TCR beta cDNA molecule. Each sample yielded at least 2.5 million CDR3-containing paired-end reads. The Mint cDNA synthesis kit, primed by a TRBC-specific oligonucleotide, was used to synthesize first-strand cDNA from all RNA. Following uracil-DNA glycosylase treatment, a first 18-cycle PCR with universal primers M1SS and BC2_uni_R was performed on all cDNA. In the source study's methods: For normalization, 1 million high-quality reads were randomly selected from each sample, with every read carrying a distinct molecular identifier. Instead of being binned into consensus sequences, reads with shared molecular identifiers were discarded. MiTCR, set to a Q25 quality threshold and the strictest error-elimination algorithm, was used for CDR3 identification, clonotype clustering and error correction. A nonparametric unseen species model with Euler transformation was used to estimate lower-bound total TCR beta diversity. TCRdb ran its own pipeline on the public reads, namely fastp trimming at Q25 and MiXCR clone calling, and kept in-frame beta chains. Duplicate CDR3 protein sequences are folded into a single record with the most common DNA and genes. The V and J calls follow TCRdb's processing rather than the paper's. For this sample the table gives over a million distinct CDR3 sequences, of which around 43% were detected only once. The top ten clones comprise over 15% of the sample.

The donors were roughly 39 Caucasian individuals from Russia, aged roughly 6 to 90 years, who were systemically healthy. Around 9.8 milliliters of peripheral blood were collected from each donor into EDTA-treated Vacutainer tubes. Ficoll-Paque density-gradient centrifugation was used to isolate PBMCs, with at least 7 million per sample. Total RNA, at least 6 micrograms per sample, was extracted from PBMCs with Trizol reagent. Naive CD45RAhigh/CD27high T cell percentages were measured by flow cytometry on a PBMC aliquot from every donor. CDR1 PRHDT and CDR2 FYEKMQ were looked up in the germline V gene (reference sequence). The CDR3, cysteine through phenylalanine, is 13 amino acids long. CDR3 DNA only is kept here, 39 bases in frame from base 1.

This receptor chain uses TRBV13 and TRBJ2-7, with the D call perhaps TRBD1 or TRBD2, as 5 bases match in each case. TRBJ2-5 explains the end of the DNA better; the J call may be wrong. The sequencing input was blood. The TCR originated in a woman aged 55-70 years in good health. The CDR3 protein is CASSSGPWETQYF. The nucleotides read TGTGCCAGCAGCTCGGGGCCCTGGGAGACCCAGTACTTC.